The next 14 T cell receptor beta chains were all read from a single sample in a study of CD8+ T cells in alopecia areata. Sample treatment: oral pan-JAK inhibitor, 5-10 mg twice daily. In each case, RNA was isolated and then reverse transcribed into cDNA as the sequencing template. The data were produced by immunoSEQ multiplex PCR, yet TCRdb's version contains in-frame clones alone and is incomplete. Of a few hundred thousand clones in the sample, 50% to 75% were seen once. The sample consisted of CD4+ T cells sorted from blood, taken around week 53, from a patient treated with tofacitinib. The receptors were gathered from a human donor with alopecia areata.

The V call is TRBV29-1, the J call TRBJ2-3, with D perhaps given as TRBD1 or TRBD2 (5 bases each). Germline values: CDR1 SQVTM, CDR2 ANQGSEA. V was pared by 7 bases and J by 2 bases, with 19 bases between. The CDR3 covers 15 residues. CDR3: CSADSEGPLTDTQYF. As DNA, the CDR3 is TGCAGCGCCGACAGTGAGGGGCCCCTCACAGATACGCAGTATTTT.

This clone was counted once. The gene calls are TRBV25-1 and TRBJ2-7; a weak D match, TRBD1 (6 bases). The germline gives CDR1 MGHDK, CDR2 SYGVNS. V shed 1 base and J shed 4 bases, with 11 bases lying between them. CDR3 length: 14 residues. CDR3 protein: CASSEWRRGYEQYF. The CDR3 bases are TGTGCCAGCAGTGAATGGCGCAGGGGATACGAGCAGTACTTC.

The gene calls are TRBV29-1 and TRBJ1-4; D call uncertain. Germline CDR1 is SQVTM and CDR2 is ANQGSEA. This CDR3 is built from 14 residues. Trimming took off 6 bases at V and 0 bases at J, with 11 bases between the two ends. The CDR3 spells CSVVTGPTNEKLFF. As DNA, the CDR3 is TGCAGCGTAGTCACTGGACCAACTAATGAAAAACTGTTTTTT.

This chain joins TRBV29-1 and TRBJ1-1; a weak D match, TRBD1 (5 bases). The V gene lost 7 bases and the J gene lost 5 bases, with 20 bases spanning the gap. The CDR3 sequence is 14 residues long. CDR1 SQVTM and CDR2 ANQGSEA come from the germline V gene. CDR3 DNA sequence: TGCAGCGCAACCCAATTGGGGGGGACGACTGAAGCTTTCTTT. It translates to CSATQLGGTTEAFF.

The rearrangement links TRBV25-1 to TRBJ1-1; D ambiguous. This CDR3 is built from 13 residues. Germline CDR1 MGHDK, CDR2 SYGVNS. The V end was cut by 1 base, the J end by 4 bases, with 7 bases between. In DNA, the CDR3 is TGTGCCAGCAGTGAATGGGGTAGCACTGAAGCTTTCTTT. Residues: CASSEWGSTEAFF.

V usage is TRBV4-1 and J usage is TRBJ1-1; TRBD1 matches at 12 bases. The CDR3 totals 18 residues. V was clipped by 0 bases and J by 7 bases; unmatched bases: 12. CDR1 is MGHRA and CDR2 is YSYEKL in the germline V gene. CDR3 loop: CASSQDGTGGRPASEAFF. In DNA, the CDR3 is TGCGCCAGCAGCCAAGACGGGACAGGGGGCCGCCCGGCGAGTGAAGCTTTCTTT.

This clone was detected only a few times. Mismatch with germline at one junction end may stem from a read error. The gene calls are TRBV29-1 and TRBJ2-3, with D possibly TRBD2 on 7 matching bases. The CDR3 covers 15 residues. Germline values: CDR1 SQVTM, CDR2 ANQGSEA. DNA of the CDR3: TGCAGCGCTGAAGGTTCGGGGGGCGTGTCAGATACGCAGTATTTT. Encoded protein: CSAEGSGGVSDTQYF.

The chain has TRBV11-2 and TRBJ1-4; D gene uncertain. Deletions cut 5 bases from V and 10 bases from J, with 11 bases between. The CDR3 is 12 amino acids. Germline CDR1 is SGHAT and CDR2 is FQNNGV. In nucleotides, the CDR3 is TGTGCCAGCAGCCCCCTGTTGGGAAAACTGTTTTTT. It yields the protein CASSPLLGKLFF.

A few counts support this clone. The rearrangement uses TRBV29-1 and TRBJ2-3; D remains ambiguous. Deletions cut 4 bases from V and 0 bases from J, with 14 bases between. Germline V gene sequence: CDR1 SQVTM, CDR2 ANQGSEA. The CDR3 length is 15 residues. CDR3 sequence reads: CSVASRVGSTDTQYF. The CDR3, as DNA: TGCAGCGTTGCCTCTCGTGTGGGGAGCACAGATACGCAGTATTTT.

The rearrangement uses TRBV5-1 and TRBJ1-2, with D possibly matching TRBD1 (5 bases). The CDR3 loop spans 15 amino acids. Per germline, CDR1 SGHRS and CDR2 YFSETQ. The V end was cut by 3 bases, the J end by 6 bases, with 18 bases between. DNA of the CDR3: TGCGCCAGCAGCTACGGGACGGGGGTGATCGATGGCTACACCTTC. Amino acid sequence: CASSYGTGVIDGYTF.

The chain combines TRBV5-1 with TRBJ2-5; 14 bases match TRBD2. Trimming cost V 4 bases and J 4 bases; bases outside gene matches: 15. Germline values: CDR1 SGHRS, CDR2 YFSETQ. This CDR3 comprises 19 residues. The CDR3 nucleotides read TGCGCCAGCAGCACCGGGACTAGCGGGGGCGGTCTTATCGGAGAGACCCAGTACTTC. It is translated as CASSTGTSGGGLIGETQYF.

The chain combines TRBV30 with TRBJ1-6, with D maybe TRBD1 (6 bases). CDR1 and CDR2 (germline): GTSNPN, SVGIG (reference sequence). The V end was cut by 4 bases, the J end by 7 bases, with 17 bases between. The length of the CDR3 is 15 residues. CDR3 bases: TGTGCCTGGACCGCCCGGGCAGGGGTAAATTCACCCCTCCACTTT. The encoded protein is CAWTARAGVNSPLHF. Filled out from reference TRBV30 and TRBJ1-6, the complete variable domain reads SQTIHQWPATLVQPVGSPLSLECTVEGTSNPNLYWYRQAAGRGLQLLFYSVGIGQISSEVPQNLSASRPQDRQFILSSKKLLLSDSGFYLCAWTARAGVNSPLHFGNGTRLTVT.

There are a few counts of this clone. The V and J genes are TRBV10-3 and TRBJ2-7; D not certain. The CDR3 has 12 amino acids. The V and J ends lost 2 bases and 5 bases respectively, with 7 bases between them. Looked up from germline, CDR1 is ENHRY and CDR2 is SYGVKD. The CDR3 protein is CAISEMGNEQYF. The DNA for the CDR3 is TGTGCCATCAGTGAGATGGGCAACGAGCAGTACTTC.

This chain uses TRBV5-4 with TRBJ1-2; maybe TRBD1 (5 bases). CDR1 and CDR2 from the germline V gene are SGHNT and YYREEE (reference sequence). This CDR3 comprises 14 residues. Trimming removed 4 bases from V and 6 bases from J, with 16 bases in between. CDR3 in DNA: TGTGCCAGCAGCCCGCCGGGGAGGGACCATGGCTACACCTTC. Its translation is CASSPPGRDHGYTF.